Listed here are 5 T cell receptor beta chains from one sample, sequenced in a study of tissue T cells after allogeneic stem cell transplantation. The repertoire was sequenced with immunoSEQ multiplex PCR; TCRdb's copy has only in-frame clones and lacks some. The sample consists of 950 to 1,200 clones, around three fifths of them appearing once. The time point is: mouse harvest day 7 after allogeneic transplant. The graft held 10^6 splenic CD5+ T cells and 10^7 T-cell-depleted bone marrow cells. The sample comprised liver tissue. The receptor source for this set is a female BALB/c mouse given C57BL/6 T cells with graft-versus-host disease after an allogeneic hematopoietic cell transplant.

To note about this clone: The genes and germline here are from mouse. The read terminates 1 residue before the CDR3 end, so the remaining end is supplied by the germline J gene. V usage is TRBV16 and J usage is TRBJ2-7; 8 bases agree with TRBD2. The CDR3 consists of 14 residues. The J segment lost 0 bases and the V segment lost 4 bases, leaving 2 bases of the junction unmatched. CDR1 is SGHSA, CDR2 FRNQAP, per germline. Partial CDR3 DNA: TGTGCAAGCAGCTCAACTGGGGGCTCCTATGAACAGTAC. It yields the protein CASSSTGGSYEQY. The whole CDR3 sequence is CASSSTGGSYEQYF.

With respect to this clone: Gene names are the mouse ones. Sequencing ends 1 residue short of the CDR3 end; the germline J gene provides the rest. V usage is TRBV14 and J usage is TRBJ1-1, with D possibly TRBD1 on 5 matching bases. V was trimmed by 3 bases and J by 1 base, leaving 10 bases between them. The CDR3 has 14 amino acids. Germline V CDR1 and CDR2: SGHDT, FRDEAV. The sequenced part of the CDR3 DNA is TGTGCCAGCAGTTCCGGGACTGAAAACACAGAAGTCTTC. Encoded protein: CASSSGTENTEVF. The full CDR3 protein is CASSSGTENTEVFF.

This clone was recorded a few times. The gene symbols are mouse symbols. Here the CDR3 reads CASSLPGTGGYEQYF. The part of the CDR3 DNA that was read is TGTGCCAGCAGTCTGCCCGGGACTGGGGGATATGAACAGTAC. This sequence joins TRBV26 and TRBJ2-7; 11 nucleotides line up with TRBD2. Coverage ceases 1 residue before the CDR3 finishes, and the germline J gene fills in the end. Trimming removed 2 bases from V and 4 bases from J; junction bases left unmatched: 4. This CDR3 has 15 residues. CDR1 and CDR2 from the germline V gene are KGHPV and FQNQEV (reference sequence).

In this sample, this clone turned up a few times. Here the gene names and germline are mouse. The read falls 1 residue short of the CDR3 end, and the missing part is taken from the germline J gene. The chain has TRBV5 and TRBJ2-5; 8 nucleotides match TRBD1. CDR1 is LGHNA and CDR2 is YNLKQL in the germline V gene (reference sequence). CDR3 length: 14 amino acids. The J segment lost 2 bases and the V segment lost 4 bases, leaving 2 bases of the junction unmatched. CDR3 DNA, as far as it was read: TGTGCCAGCAGCCCACAGGGGGTCCAAGACACCCAGTAC. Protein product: CASSPQGVQDTQY. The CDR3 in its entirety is CASSPQGVQDTQYF.

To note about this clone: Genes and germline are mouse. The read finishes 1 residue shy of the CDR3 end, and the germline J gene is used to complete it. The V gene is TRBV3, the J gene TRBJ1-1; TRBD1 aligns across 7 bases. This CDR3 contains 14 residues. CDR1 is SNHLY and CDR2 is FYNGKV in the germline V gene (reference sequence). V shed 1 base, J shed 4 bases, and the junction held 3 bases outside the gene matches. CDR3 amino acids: CASSLEGAVTEVFF. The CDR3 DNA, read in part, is TGTGCCAGCAGCTTAGAGGGGGCGGTCACAGAAGTCTTC.